Each of the 22 T cell receptor beta chains below was sequenced from the same sample in a study of patients and donors after allogeneic stem cell transplantation. TCRdb fed the RT-PCR reads into MiXCR, producing one record per CDR3 protein. Of about 960,000 distinct CDR3 sequences detected, approximately 19% appear once; the ten largest clones hold 6%. Sequencing used blood, either unsorted or a sorted T cell fraction (not recorded which). The source of these receptors is a human donor who was either an allogeneic HSCT recipient or a stem cell or donor lymphocyte infusion donor (not recorded which). It is not recorded whose cells these are; they may come from a transplant donor.

The chain couples TRBV6-1 to TRBJ2-7; 10 bases agree with TRBD2. The CDR3 sequence is 15 residues long. The germline V gene has CDR1 MNHNS and CDR2 SASEGT. With V trimmed by 5 bases and J by 2 bases, 6 bases remained unmatched. DNA for the CDR3: TGTGCCAGCAGTCCCGGGACTAGCGTCCCCTACGAGCAGTACTTC. Its protein product is CASSPGTSVPYEQYF.

This clonotype was detected a few times. The CDR3 region has the DNA TGCGCCAGCAGCCAGGCAACTAATGAAAAACTGTTTTTT. Protein sequence: CASSQATNEKLFF. This chain joins TRBV4-1 and TRBJ1-4; no definite D call. The CDR3 length is 13 residues. The ends were cut back, 3 bases at V and 0 bases at J, with 2 bases in the middle. CDR1 is MGHRA and CDR2 is YSYEKL in the germline V gene.

The rearrangement joins TRBV25-1 to TRBJ2-3; tentatively, D is TRBD1 (6 bases). Germline-derived CDR1 and CDR2 are MGHDK and SYGVNS. Trimming took 0 bases from V and 7 from J, leaving 8 bases between them. This CDR3 contains 13 residues. CDR3 DNA sequence: TGTGCCAGCAGTGAATATAGGGGGAATACGCAGTATTTT. This gives the protein CASSEYRGNTQYF.

This sequence joins TRBV15 and TRBJ2-1; D possibly uses TRBD1 or TRBD2 (5 bases each). The CDR3 is 14 amino acids. V was shortened by 0 bases and J by 8 bases, with 11 bases between the two germline ends. Germline lookup yields CDR1 LNHNV and CDR2 YYDKDF (reference sequence). The CDR3 protein is CATSRDRLGDEQFF. CDR3 nucleotide sequence: TGTGCCACCAGCAGAGATCGCCTGGGGGATGAGCAGTTCTTC.

This clonotype was seen a handful of times. This chain uses TRBV30 with TRBJ2-7, with 7 bases fitting TRBD1. The CDR3 length is 13 residues. Trimming cost V 1 base and J 9 bases; bases outside gene matches: 9. Germline lookup yields CDR1 GTSNPN and CDR2 SVGIG (reference sequence). The CDR3 is CAWSGSGGSGQYF. CDR3 coding DNA: TGTGCCTGGAGTGGGTCAGGGGGAAGCGGGCAGTACTTC.

Only a few counts were recorded for this clonotype. The gene calls are TRBV25-1 and TRBJ1-1; D is unclear. The CDR3 covers 16 residues. Germline assignment: CDR1 MGHDK and CDR2 SYGVNS. V was pared by 3 bases and J by 4 bases, with 18 bases between. The CDR3 DNA reads as TGTGCCAGCAGTGATGCACTTCCCGGACGGACCACTGAAGCTTTCTTT. Translated: CASSDALPGRTTEAFF.

This clonotype was found a few times. This chain joins TRBV28 and TRBJ1-2, with D perhaps TRBD1 (6 bases). CDR1 and CDR2 from the germline V gene are MDHEN and SYDVKM. The V and J ends lost 3 bases and 12 bases respectively, with 17 bases between them. CDR3 length: 13 residues. CDR3 amino acids: CASSLREGGGNTF. The DNA for the CDR3 is TGTGCCAGCAGTTTGAGGGAGGGGGGTGGAAACACCTTC.

The chain couples TRBV7-6 to TRBJ2-2; TRBD1 matches 7 bases. Per germline, CDR1 SGHVS and CDR2 FNYEAQ. This CDR3 comprises 15 residues. With V trimmed by 2 bases and J by 5 bases, 5 bases remained unmatched. This chain's CDR3 is CASSLLGTDTGELFF. CDR3 DNA: TGTGCCAGCAGCTTACTCGGGACAGATACCGGGGAGCTGTTTTTT.

V is TRBV3-1 and J is TRBJ2-5; TRBD2 matches 7 bases. The CDR3 runs 15 residues. Germline V gene data show CDR1 as LGHDT and CDR2 as YNNKEL (reference sequence). The V gene end was trimmed by 4 bases and the J gene end by 3 bases; junction bases not matched to a gene: 8. CDR3 region: CASSRIPGGKETQYF. The CDR3 DNA sequence: TGTGCCAGCAGCCGGATTCCGGGAGGAAAAGAGACCCAGTACTTC.

V is TRBV20-1 and J is TRBJ2-1; unclear D gene. The CDR3 is made up of 16 amino acids. The V end lost 3 bases, the J end lost 0 bases, and 15 bases lay between the germline ends. Germline loops: CDR1 DFQATT, CDR2 SNEGSKA (reference sequence). CDR3 DNA: TGCAGTGCTAGGCCCCTTACTGCAAGCTCCTACAATGAGCAGTTCTTC. Its translation is CSARPLTASSYNEQFF.

The chain employs TRBV27 and TRBJ2-7; TRBD1 might be the D (6 bases). The CDR3 is 15 residues long. The germline V and J ends were trimmed by 4 bases and 4 bases, with 17 bases remaining between them. Germline lookup yields CDR1 MNHEY and CDR2 SMNVEV (reference sequence). The CDR3 here is CASSSSVGAEYEQYF. The CDR3 nucleotides read TGTGCCAGCAGTTCCTCCGTGGGGGCGGAGTACGAGCAGTACTTC.

This sequence joins TRBV20-1 and TRBJ1-3; D is uncertain. CDR1 and CDR2 (germline): DFQATT, SNEGSKA (reference sequence). Trimming took 6 bases from V and 3 from J, leaving 12 bases between them. The length of the CDR3 is 13 residues. The CDR3 is CSAERGIGNTIYF. The CDR3 DNA reads as TGCAGTGCCGAACGAGGGATTGGAAACACCATATATTTT.

This clonotype was detected only a few times. This sequence joins TRBV6-2 or TRBV6-3 and TRBJ2-1; D is perhaps TRBD1 (7 bases). The CDR3 runs 14 residues. The V and J ends lost 6 bases and 7 bases respectively, with 16 bases between them. Germline-derived CDR1 and CDR2 are MNHEY and SVGEGT. The CDR3, as DNA: TGTGCCAGCAGGAAGGAGGGCAGGGGGAATGAGCAGTTCTTC. Translating it yields CASRKEGRGNEQFF.

This clonotype turned up a few times. The chain is built from TRBV5-5 and TRBJ1-2, with 10 bases lining up with TRBD1. With V trimmed by 1 base and J by 4 bases, 4 bases remained unmatched. The CDR3 spans 15 residues. From germline, CDR1 is SGHKS and CDR2 YYEKEE (reference sequence). CDR3 in amino acids: CASSLKGQGIYGYTF. The CDR3 DNA sequence: TGTGCCAGCAGCTTGAAGGGACAGGGGATCTATGGCTACACCTTC.

Turning to this clonotype: A much bigger clone sits one base away, suggesting this may be a read error. This sequence joins TRBV12-3 or TRBV12-4 and TRBJ2-1; the match to TRBD2 covers 10 bases. The CDR3 loop spans 16 amino acids. V dropped 1 base and J dropped 10; count of bases not matched to a gene: 10. The CDR3 region has the DNA TGTGCCAGCAGTTTAGATAGCGGGAGGCGGTTGAAAGAGCAGTTCTTC. This translates into CASSLDSGRRLKEQFF.

The V and J genes are TRBV12-3 or TRBV12-4 and TRBJ2-3, with no clear D. The V end lost 5 bases, the J end lost 2 bases, and 14 bases lay between the germline ends. CDR3 size: 15 residues. Here the CDR3 reads CASSTSPRVTDTQYF. The CDR3, as DNA: TGTGCCAGCAGTACCTCCCCTCGGGTCACAGATACGCAGTATTTT.

This chain uses TRBV14 with TRBJ2-5; TRBD1 matches 9 bases. Germline V gene sequence: CDR1 SGHDN, CDR2 FVKESK. Germline trimming cut 1 base from V and 4 bases from J; bases unmatched to any gene: 7. The CDR3 has 16 residues. The CDR3 loop is CASSQGVGTGIETQYF. In DNA form, the CDR3 reads TGTGCCAGCAGCCAAGGAGTGGGGACAGGGATAGAGACCCAGTACTTC.

This clonotype was picked up a small number of times. This rearrangement joins TRBV5-1 to TRBJ2-4, with D perhaps matching TRBD1 or TRBD2 (5 bases each). Germline-derived CDR1 and CDR2 are SGHRS and YFSETQ. This CDR3 is built from 14 residues. The V end was cut by 1 base, the J end by 8 bases, with 13 bases between. The chain's CDR3 is CASSLSGLGDIQYF. As DNA, the CDR3 is TGCGCCAGCAGCTTGTCAGGGTTGGGAGACATTCAGTACTTC.

This rearrangement joins TRBV12-3 or TRBV12-4 to TRBJ2-1, with TRBD2 identical over 12 bases. Trimming took 2 bases from V and 8 from J; bases not matched to a gene: 4. The length of the CDR3 is 15 residues. DNA of the CDR3: TGTGCCAGCAGTTTACTCCTAGCGGGAGGGCATGAGCAGTTCTTC. Translating it yields CASSLLLAGGHEQFF.

The table lists this clonotype with a few counts. This chain connects TRBV20-1 to TRBJ2-1; TRBD2 agrees at 8 bases. The CDR3 consists of 15 residues. CDR1 is DFQATT and CDR2 is SNEGSKA in the germline V gene (reference sequence). The V segment lost 3 bases and the J segment 7 bases; nucleotides outside the gene matches: 11. CDR3 amino acids: CSASRGLGGQNEQFF. The CDR3 coding sequence is TGCAGTGCTAGTAGGGGACTAGGCGGTCAGAATGAGCAGTTCTTC.

The gene calls are TRBV5-1 and TRBJ1-4; D not certain. The CDR3 is made up of 16 amino acids. From germline, CDR1 is SGHRS and CDR2 YFSETQ. Trimming cost V 0 bases and J 7 bases, with 16 bases left between them. Here the CDR3 DNA reads TGCGCCAGCAGCTTGGCCGACGGAGGTGTGGCTGAAAAACTGTTTTTT. Encoded protein: CASSLADGGVAEKLFF. Full variable domain (missing parts from reference TRBV5-1 and TRBJ1-4): KAGVTQTPRYLIKTRGQQVTLSCSPISGHRSVSWYQQTPGQGLQFLFEYFSETQRNKGNFPGRFSGRQFSNSRSEMNVSTLELGDSALYLCASSLADGGVAEKLFFGSGTQLSVL.

This clonotype was picked up a small number of times. CDR3 residues: CASSLEVLWGTEAFF. The CDR3 coding sequence is TGTGCCAGCAGCTTAGAGGTACTCTGGGGCACTGAAGCTTTCTTT. This rearrangement joins TRBV11-1 to TRBJ1-1; D is undetermined. Trimming removed 1 base from V and 4 bases from J, with 13 bases in between. Germline CDR1 and CDR2: SGHAT and FQDESV (reference sequence). The CDR3 spans 15 residues.